A selection of T cell receptor beta chains follows, all from one sample in a study of T cells in Graves' hyperthyroidism and ophthalmopathy. TCRdb re-called the multiplex PCR reads with MiXCR, one entry per CDR3 protein. Counted here are about 560,000 distinct CDR3 sequences, 15% to 20% occurring once; the ten biggest clones make up more than 15%. The sequencing input was blood. The receptors originated from a woman between 18 and 30 years old with Graves' hyperthyroidism. Each CDR3 is given with its conserved first and last residue. D genes are given only for firm matches. Clone size is stated in some rows and not others, as once, few, many or a class when expanded.

D	V	J	size	DNA	CDR3
NA	TRBV11-2	TRBJ1-2	NA	TGTGCCAGCAGCTTAGATCGGGGCAGAGCTAACTATGGCTACACCTTC	CASSLDRGRANYGYTF
NA	TRBV12-3/TRBV12-4	TRBJ2-2	many	TGTGCCAGCAGTTTAGCGGGATCGAACACCGGGGAGCTGTTTTTT	CASSLAGSNTGELFF
NA	TRBV2	TRBJ2-1	many	TGTGCCATCCAGGGTAAAGATTCCTACAATGAGCAGTTCTTC	CAIQGKDSYNEQFF
TRBD1	TRBV7-8	TRBJ2-1	few	TGTGCCAGCAGCTCTGTGGGGACAGGGCGCGCTGAGCAGTTCTTC	CASSSVGTGRAEQFF
NA	TRBV14	TRBJ2-7	NA	TGTGCCAGCAGCCAAGAACTCACCTACGAGCAGTACTTC	CASSQELTYEQYF
NA	TRBV19	TRBJ2-7	NA	TGTGCCAGTAGTACAGCGGCGGGCTACGAGCAGTACTTC	CASSTAAGYEQYF
NA	TRBV2	TRBJ1-2	many	TGTGCCAAAAGCGTGAGACAGGAGGTTGATGGCTACACCTTC	CAKSVRQEVDGYTF
NA	TRBV10-3	TRBJ2-7	NA	TGTGCCATCAGTTTGGACCAGATCTACGAGCAGTACTTC	CAISLDQIYEQYF
NA	TRBV5-1	TRBJ2-7	few	TGCGCCAGCCGCCCAGAGAAACCCTACGAGCAGTACTTC	CASRPEKPYEQYF
TRBD1	TRBV9	TRBJ2-1	NA	TGTGCCAGCAGCACCTACCCGGTCCGGGACAGGAAAGGTGAGCAGTTCTTC	CASSTYPVRDRKGEQFF
NA	TRBV7-2	TRBJ2-1	few	TGTGCCAGCAGTTCGTCCCCCCAACGGAATGAGCAGTTCTTC	CASSSSPQRNEQFF
TRBD1	TRBV6-2/TRBV6-3	TRBJ2-5	NA	TGTGCCAGCGGGGACAGGGGAAGTTACCAAGAGACCCAGTACTTC	CASGDRGSYQETQYF
TRBD2	TRBV5-6	TRBJ2-7	NA	TGTGCCAGCAGCTTGGCGGGAAAACTAGCGACCTACGAGCAGTACTTC	CASSLAGKLATYEQYF
TRBD2	TRBV2	TRBJ2-1	NA	TGTGCCAACAGCGGGAGCCGCTACAATGAGCAGTTCTTC	CANSGSRYNEQFF
NA	TRBV28	TRBJ1-2	NA	TGTGCCAGCTCCGGGGCCTTGGACGGCTACACCTTC	CASSGALDGYTF
NA	TRBV3-1	TRBJ2-7	NA	TGTGCCAGCAGCCAAGGGTCCCCCTACGAGCAGTACTTC	CASSQGSPYEQYF
NA	TRBV3-1	TRBJ1-1	many	TGTGCCAGCAGCCAAGAGGGGCTCATTACTGAAGCTTTCTTT	CASSQEGLITEAFF
TRBD2	TRBV11-1	TRBJ2-3	many	TGTGCCAGCAGCTTCGATAGCGGGAGGCCCCAGGATACGCAGTATTTT	CASSFDSGRPQDTQYF
NA	TRBV4-1	TRBJ2-3	NA	TGCGCCAGCAGCTTAGCCCCTAGAGAAGATACGCAGTATTTT	CASSLAPREDTQYF
TRBD1	TRBV6-1	TRBJ1-1	few	TGTGCCAGCAGGTGGACAGGGGAGAACACTGAAGCTTTCTTT	CASRWTGENTEAFF
NA	TRBV6-5	TRBJ2-1	many	TGTGCCAGCAGTTACTCTTGGGTGGATGAGCAGTTCTTC	CASSYSWVDEQFF
NA	TRBV11-2	TRBJ2-3	many	TGTGCCAGCACTCGAGTCGGGGGGCTCACAGATACGCAGTATTTT	CASTRVGGLTDTQYF
TRBD2	TRBV28	TRBJ2-1	many	TGTGCCAGCATATCTTTCCCCATGACTAGCGGGAGAGTTTCTCACTCCTACAATGAGCAGTTCTTC	CASISFPMTSGRVSHSYNEQFF
NA	TRBV3-1	TRBJ1-5	many	TGTGCCAGCAGCCAGACACAGGGTCTAAGCAATCAGCCCCAGCATTTT	CASSQTQGLSNQPQHF
TRBD1	TRBV18	TRBJ2-7	many	TGTGCCAGCTCACCCTACCGGGACAGCTACGAGCAGTACTTC	CASSPYRDSYEQYF
NA	TRBV6-2/TRBV6-3	TRBJ2-7	many	TGTGCCAGCAGTTACTCGCCAGGGTTGGCGTGGGAGCAGTACTTC	CASSYSPGLAWEQYF
NA	TRBV11-2	TRBJ1-3	few	TGTGCCAGCAGCTTAGAGGGTGTCAGCTCTGGAAACACCATATATTTT	CASSLEGVSSGNTIYF
NA	TRBV2	TRBJ1-1	NA	TGTGCCAGTCCCCCTCGGGTGACTGAAGCTTTCTTT	CASPPRVTEAFF
TRBD1	TRBV6-2/TRBV6-3	TRBJ1-5	NA	TGTGCCAGCAGTTACTGGGACAGTCCAAATCAGCCCCAGCATTTT	CASSYWDSPNQPQHF
NA	TRBV7-2	TRBJ2-3	NA	TGTGCCACCCGCGGGGACTTATACACAGATACGCAGTATTTT	CATRGDLYTDTQYF